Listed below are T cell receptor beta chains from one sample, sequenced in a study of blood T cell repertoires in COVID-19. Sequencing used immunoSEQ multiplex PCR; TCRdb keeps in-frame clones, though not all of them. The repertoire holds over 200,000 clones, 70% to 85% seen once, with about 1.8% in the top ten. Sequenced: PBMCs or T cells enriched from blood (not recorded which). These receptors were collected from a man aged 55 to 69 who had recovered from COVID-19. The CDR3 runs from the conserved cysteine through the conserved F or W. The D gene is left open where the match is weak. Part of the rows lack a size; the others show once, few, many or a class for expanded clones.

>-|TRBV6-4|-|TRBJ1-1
CASRVGPGTEAFF
TGTGCCAGCAGAGTGGGTCCGGGCACTGAAGCTTTCTTT
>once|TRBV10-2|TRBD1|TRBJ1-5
CASQDRGNQPQHF
TGCGCCAGCCAGGACAGGGGGAATCAGCCCCAGCATTTT
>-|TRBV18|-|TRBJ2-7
CASSPFSSYEQYF
TGTGCCAGCTCACCCTTCAGCTCCTACGAGCAGTACTTC
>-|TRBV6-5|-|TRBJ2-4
CASSYRAGNKNIQYF
TGTGCCAGCAGTTACCGCGCTGGTAACAAAAACATTCAGTACTTC
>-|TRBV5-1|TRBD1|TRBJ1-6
CASSFGQGSSPLHF
TGCGCCAGCAGCTTCGGACAGGGAAGTTCACCCCTCCACTTT
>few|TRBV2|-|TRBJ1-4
CASSVGGGANEKLFF
TGTGCCAGCAGTGTAGGTGGGGGGGCTAATGAAAAACTGTTTTTT
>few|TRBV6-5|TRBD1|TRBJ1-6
CASSYQGTDNSPLHF
TGTGCCAGCAGTTACCAAGGGACAGATAATTCACCCCTCCACTTT
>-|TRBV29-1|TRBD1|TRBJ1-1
CSVAPAGDRRTEAFF
TGCAGCGTTGCTCCAGCAGGGGACAGAAGAACTGAAGCTTTCTTT
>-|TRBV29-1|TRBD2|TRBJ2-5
CSVEAGGEETQYF
TGCAGCGTTGAGGCGGGGGGGGAAGAGACCCAGTACTTC
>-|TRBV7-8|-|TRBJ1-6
CASSLSSYNSPLHF
TGTGCCAGCAGCTTGAGCTCCTATAATTCACCCCTCCACTTT
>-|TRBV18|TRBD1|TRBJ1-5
CASSPGTVNQPQHF
TGTGCCAGCTCACCCGGGACAGTCAATCAGCCCCAGCATTTT
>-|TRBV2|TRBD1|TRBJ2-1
CASRPTGTGGDEQFF
TGTGCCAGCAGACCTACCGGGACAGGGGGCGATGAGCAGTTCTTC
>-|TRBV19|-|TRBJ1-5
CASSIWGDQPQHF
TGTGCCAGTAGTATCTGGGGAGATCAGCCCCAGCATTTT
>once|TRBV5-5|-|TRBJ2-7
CASSWWGRLSSYEQYF
TGTGCCAGCAGCTGGTGGGGCAGGTTGAGCTCCTACGAGCAGTACTTC
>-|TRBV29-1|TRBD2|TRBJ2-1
CSGRGASGGPEQFF
TGCAGCGGGAGAGGGGCTAGCGGGGGCCCAGAGCAGTTCTTC
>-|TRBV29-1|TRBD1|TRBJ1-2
CSTRDRVDYGYTF
TGCAGCACCCGGGACAGGGTTGACTATGGCTACACCTTC
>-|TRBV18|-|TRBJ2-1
CASSPGAGAIAYNEQFF
TGTGCCAGCTCACCCGGGGCAGGGGCGATTGCCTACAATGAGCAGTTCTTC
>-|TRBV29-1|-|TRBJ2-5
CSVEPFRDQETQYF
TGCAGCGTTGAACCCTTCAGGGACCAAGAGACCCAGTACTTC
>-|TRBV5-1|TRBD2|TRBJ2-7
CASSSGLGGFYEQYF
TGCGCCAGCAGCTCCGGGCTGGGAGGGTTCTACGAGCAGTACTTC
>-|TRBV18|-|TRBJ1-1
CASSPLSGWTEAFF
TGTGCCAGCTCACCACTAAGCGGTTGGACTGAAGCTTTCTTT
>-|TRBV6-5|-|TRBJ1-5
CASSSTGNQPQHF
TGTGCCAGCAGTTCAACAGGTAATCAGCCCCAGCATTTT
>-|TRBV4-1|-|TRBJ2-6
CASSQDPDKISGANVLTF
TGCGCCAGCAGCCAAGACCCTGACAAAATCTCTGGGGCCAACGTCCTGACTTTC
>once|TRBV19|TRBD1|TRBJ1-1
CASSTGPGTGFGGAFF
TGTGCCAGTAGTACCGGTCCCGGGACAGGGTTCGGTGGAGCTTTCTTT
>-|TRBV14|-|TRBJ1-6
CASSSSGDSPLHF
TGTGCCAGCAGTTCGTCGGGGGATTCACCCCTCCACTTT
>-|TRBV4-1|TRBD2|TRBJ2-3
CASSQESGGGTTSTDTQYF
TGCGCCAGCAGCCAAGAAAGTGGCGGGGGGACAACTAGCACAGATACGCAGTATTTT
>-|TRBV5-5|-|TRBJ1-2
CASSQITGWYGYTF
TGTGCCAGCAGCCAAATAACAGGGTGGTATGGCTACACCTTC
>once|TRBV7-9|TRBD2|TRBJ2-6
CASRLAGHSGANVLTF
TGTGCCAGCAGACTAGCGGGCCACTCTGGGGCCAACGTCCTGACTTTC
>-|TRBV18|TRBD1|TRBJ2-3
CASSPGTAYTDTQYF
TGTGCCAGCTCACCAGGGACAGCTTACACAGATACGCAGTATTTT
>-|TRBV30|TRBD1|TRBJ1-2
CAWSRDRGNYGYTF
TGTGCCTGGAGTAGGGACAGAGGTAACTATGGCTACACCTTC